A selection of T cell receptor beta chains follows, all from one sample in a study of blood T cell repertoires in COVID-19. Method: immunoSEQ multiplex PCR; TCRdb's copy keeps in-frame clones and lacks some. Among about 150,000 clones listed, about 86% were seen once. Sample: peripheral blood. These receptors were taken from a woman aged 50 to 60 with active or convalescent COVID-19. Both conserved end residues are part of each CDR3. The D gene is left open where the match is weak. Clone size appears in some rows only: once, few, many, or a class for an expanded clone.

v_call: TRBV3-1/TRBV3-2; clone_size: once; j_call: TRBJ2-5; d_call: TRBD1; cdr3_aa: CASSTHADRVETQYF; cdr3_nt: TGTGCCAGCAGCACTCACGCCGACAGGGTGGAGACCCAGTACTTC
v_call: TRBV18; clone_size: NA; j_call: TRBJ2-7; d_call: TRBD2; cdr3_aa: CASSQTYLGTTYEQYF; cdr3_nt: TGTGCCAGCTCTCAGACGTACCTCGGGACTACCTACGAGCAGTACTTC
v_call: TRBV6-5; clone_size: NA; j_call: TRBJ1-1; d_call: TRBD1; cdr3_aa: CASRSTGVNTEAFF; cdr3_nt: TGTGCCAGCAGATCGACAGGGGTGAACACTGAAGCTTTCTTT
v_call: TRBV30; clone_size: NA; j_call: TRBJ2-7; d_call: TRBD2; cdr3_aa: CAWSVLAGPYEQYF; cdr3_nt: TGTGCCTGGAGTGTATTAGCGGGACCCTACGAGCAGTACTTC
v_call: TRBV7-6; clone_size: NA; j_call: TRBJ2-1; d_call: TRBD2; cdr3_aa: CASSRTGTSGKLWGNEQFF; cdr3_nt: TGTGCCAGCAGCCGGACCGGGACTAGCGGGAAATTATGGGGCAATGAGCAGTTCTTC
v_call: TRBV28; clone_size: few; j_call: TRBJ2-4; d_call: NA; cdr3_aa: CASSLRGAGIQYF; cdr3_nt: TGTGCCAGCAGTTTACGGGGGGCGGGCATTCAGTACTTC
v_call: TRBV11-2; clone_size: NA; j_call: TRBJ2-7; d_call: TRBD1; cdr3_aa: CASSSDRGSNEQYF; cdr3_nt: TGTGCCAGCAGCTCGGACAGGGGAAGTAACGAGCAGTACTTC
v_call: TRBV27; clone_size: NA; j_call: TRBJ1-4; d_call: TRBD1; cdr3_aa: CASGSTGTNEKLFF; cdr3_nt: TGTGCCAGCGGTTCGACAGGGACTAATGAAAAACTGTTTTTT
v_call: TRBV7-6; clone_size: once; j_call: TRBJ1-6; d_call: TRBD1; cdr3_aa: CASSLLRDSSYNSPLHF; cdr3_nt: TGTGCCAGCAGCTTGTTGCGGGACAGCTCCTATAATTCACCCCTCCACTTT
v_call: TRBV6-7; clone_size: NA; j_call: TRBJ2-5; d_call: NA; cdr3_aa: CASSYSIGRDSTSTGETQYF; cdr3_nt: TGTGCCAGCAGTTACTCAATCGGTCGGGATTCCACCTCCACAGGGGAGACCCAGTACTTC
v_call: TRBV30; clone_size: NA; j_call: TRBJ1-1; d_call: TRBD1; cdr3_aa: CAWSVPDRVNTEAFF; cdr3_nt: TGTGCCTGGAGTGTACCCGACAGGGTAAACACTGAAGCTTTCTTT
v_call: TRBV29-1; clone_size: once; j_call: TRBJ2-2; d_call: NA; cdr3_aa: CSVQGNTGELFF; cdr3_nt: TGCAGCGTTCAGGGAAACACCGGGGAGCTGTTTTTT
v_call: TRBV14; clone_size: NA; j_call: TRBJ1-1; d_call: NA; cdr3_aa: CASSPIVGVAFF; cdr3_nt: TGTGCCAGCAGCCCCATTGTAGGGGTGGCTTTCTTT
v_call: TRBV27; clone_size: once; j_call: TRBJ1-6; d_call: NA; cdr3_aa: CASSSSLRGSPLHF; cdr3_nt: TGTGCCAGCAGTTCGTCACTTAGAGGATCACCCCTCCACTTT
v_call: TRBV27; clone_size: NA; j_call: TRBJ1-5; d_call: TRBD1; cdr3_aa: CASSLRQGAQPQHF; cdr3_nt: TGTGCCAGCAGTTTAAGGCAGGGGGCCCAGCCCCAGCATTTT
v_call: TRBV7-2; clone_size: NA; j_call: TRBJ2-3; d_call: NA; cdr3_aa: CASSPRTTSDTDTQYF; cdr3_nt: TGTGCCAGCAGCCCAAGGACGACTAGTGACACAGATACGCAGTATTTT
v_call: TRBV25-1; clone_size: NA; j_call: TRBJ1-6; d_call: TRBD1; cdr3_aa: CASSAGQGNSPLHF; cdr3_nt: TGTGCCAGCAGTGCGGGACAGGGGAATTCACCCCTCCACTTT
v_call: TRBV30; clone_size: NA; j_call: TRBJ1-2; d_call: NA; cdr3_aa: CAWSVSGNYGYTF; cdr3_nt: TGTGCCTGGAGTGTATCAGGGAACTATGGCTACACCTTC
v_call: TRBV18; clone_size: NA; j_call: TRBJ1-2; d_call: NA; cdr3_aa: CASSPSTEANYGYTF; cdr3_nt: TGTGCCAGCTCACCAAGCACAGAAGCTAACTATGGCTACACCTTC
v_call: TRBV6-2/TRBV6-3; clone_size: NA; j_call: TRBJ2-7; d_call: TRBD2; cdr3_aa: CASSSAGLAEGYEQYF; cdr3_nt: TGTGCCAGCAGTTCCGCCGGACTAGCGGAGGGCTACGAGCAGTACTTC
v_call: TRBV9; clone_size: few; j_call: TRBJ1-3; d_call: NA; cdr3_aa: CASSVAAGFSGNTIYF; cdr3_nt: TGTGCCAGCAGCGTAGCGGCGGGGTTCTCTGGAAACACCATATATTTT
v_call: TRBV19; clone_size: NA; j_call: TRBJ1-5; d_call: NA; cdr3_aa: CASRTPTGTQPQHF; cdr3_nt: TGTGCCAGTAGAACTCCTACAGGGACTCAGCCCCAGCATTTT
v_call: TRBV28; clone_size: NA; j_call: TRBJ1-4; d_call: TRBD1; cdr3_aa: CASSRHRQGQARGEKLFF; cdr3_nt: TGTGCCAGCAGCCGCCATAGACAGGGTCAGGCTCGGGGTGAAAAACTGTTTTTT